These 24 T cell receptor beta chains were sequenced from one sample in a study of blood T cell repertoires in COVID-19. Data came from immunoSEQ multiplex PCR; TCRdb stores just in-frame clones and leaves some out. The table lists about 150,000 clones, more than 75% of them singletons. Input material: peripheral blood. The receptors come from a man aged 18 to 29 with COVID-19, enrolled during active disease.

This clone was recorded once. The chain has TRBV28 and TRBJ1-1; no clear D. V gave up 1 base and J gave up 8 bases, with 11 bases separating them. From germline, CDR1 is MDHEN and CDR2 SYDVKM. CDR3 length: 13 amino acids. CDR3 region: CASSLFSRREAFF. DNA of the CDR3: TGTGCCAGCAGTTTATTCTCGCGGCGGGAAGCTTTCTTT.

This rearrangement joins TRBV6-5 to TRBJ1-2; D uncertain. This CDR3 comprises 12 residues. The germline gives CDR1 MNHEY, CDR2 SVGAGI. With 4 bases removed from V and 3 bases from J, the gap between germline ends came to 6 bases. The DNA for the CDR3 is TGTGCCAGCAGTTCGCGGGACTATGGCTACACCTTC. It yields the protein CASSSRDYGYTF.

The chain links TRBV9 to TRBJ2-3, with a possible D match to TRBD2 (6 bases). The ends were cut back, 0 bases at V and 1 base at J, with 12 bases in the middle. CDR1 and CDR2 from the germline V gene are SGDLS and YYNGEE. The CDR3 has 16 amino acids. The CDR3 DNA reads TGTGCCAGCAGCGTAGCTGAAGGGGAGGGCACAGATACGCAGTATTTT. Its protein product is CASSVAEGEGTDTQYF.

V gene TRBV9 combines with J gene TRBJ2-5, with D perhaps TRBD1 (5 bases). The CDR3 runs to 17 residues. CDR1 SGDLS and CDR2 YYNGEE come from the germline V gene. The ends were cut back, 4 bases at V and 1 base at J, with 20 bases in the middle. The chain's CDR3 is CASSPPTASAPQETQYF. Written as DNA, the CDR3 is TGTGCCAGCAGCCCCCCGACAGCGTCTGCCCCCCAAGAGACCCAGTACTTC.

The rearrangement uses TRBV6-4 and TRBJ2-2, with 7 bases aligning to TRBD2. The CDR3 loop spans 16 amino acids. Trimming took 0 bases from V and 1 from J; bases not matched to a gene: 2. CDR1 MRHNA and CDR2 SNTAGT come from the germline V gene. This CDR3 reads CASSDSSSGNTGELFF. The DNA for the CDR3 is TGTGCCAGCAGTGACTCGTCTAGCGGGAACACCGGGGAGCTGTTTTTT.

The CDR3 here is CATSRGHEQFF. The CDR3 DNA sequence: TGTGCCACCAGCAGGGGTCATGAGCAGTTCTTC. This chain links TRBV28 with TRBJ2-1; tentatively, D is TRBD1 (6 bases). Germline V gives CDR1 MDHEN, CDR2 SYDVKM. The CDR3 runs 11 residues. V was trimmed by 10 bases and J by 8 bases, leaving 12 bases between them.

The rearrangement links TRBV5-1 to TRBJ2-7, with TRBD2 matching 13 bases. Losses at the gene ends were 3 bases for V and 5 bases for J; bases not matched to a gene: 8. Germline-derived CDR1 and CDR2 are SGHRS and YFSETQ. CDR3 length: 16 residues. In DNA form, the CDR3 reads TGCGCCAGCAGCTCAGGGACTAGCGGGATCATCGACGAGCAGTACTTC. Translating it yields CASSSGTSGIIDEQYF. The complete variable domain, with remaining parts taken from reference TRBV5-1 and TRBJ2-7, reads KAGVTQTPRYLIKTRGQQVTLSCSPISGHRSVSWYQQTPGQGLQFLFEYFSETQRNKGNFPGRFSGRQFSNSRSEMNVSTLELGDSALYLCASSSGTSGIIDEQYFGPGTRLTVT.

The chain employs TRBV4-1 and TRBJ2-4, with a possible D match to TRBD1 (5 bases). Germline lookup yields CDR1 MGHRA and CDR2 YSYEKL. The CDR3 length is 16 residues. Between the trimmed V and J ends, which lost 0 bases and 1 base, there was a span of 10 bases. CDR3 loop: CASSQETQGAKNIQYF. The DNA of the CDR3 is TGCGCCAGCAGCCAAGAAACTCAGGGTGCCAAAAACATTCAGTACTTC.

This chain connects TRBV28 to TRBJ1-2; D remains ambiguous. Germline V gene data show CDR1 as MDHEN and CDR2 as SYDVKM. V shed 2 bases and J shed 11 bases, with 36 bases lying between them. The CDR3 extends over 20 amino acids. The CDR3 spells CASSLPDIYPGGGGIVAYTF. The CDR3 DNA reads TGTGCCAGCAGTTTACCCGATATATATCCTGGAGGTGGAGGGATAGTGGCATACACCTTC.

The genes are TRBV2 and TRBJ2-3, with a tentative D call TRBD1 (6 bases). The length of the CDR3 is 14 residues. Between the trimmed V and J ends, which lost 4 bases and 0 bases, there was a span of 8 bases. CDR1 is SNHLY, CDR2 FYNNEI, per germline. In nucleotides, the CDR3 is TGTGCCAGCAGTGGGGACACTAGCACAGATACGCAGTATTTT. Its translation is CASSGDTSTDTQYF.

This chain uses TRBV2 with TRBJ1-4, with a weak D call TRBD1 (6 bases). Germline V lookup: CDR1 SNHLY, CDR2 FYNNEI. The CDR3 totals 13 residues. Between the trimmed V and J ends, which lost 6 bases and 8 bases, there was a span of 13 bases. The CDR3 DNA is TGTGCCAGCAGGGGTCAGGGGTTGGAAAAACTGTTTTTT. It translates to CASRGQGLEKLFF.

V gene TRBV5-6 combines with J gene TRBJ1-1; unclear D gene. Germline V gives CDR1 SGHDT, CDR2 YYEEEE. The V end was cut by 0 bases, the J end by 2 bases, with 8 bases between. The CDR3 is 14 residues long. CDR3 region: CASSLGLGNTEAFF. CDR3 DNA: TGTGCCAGCAGCTTGGGTCTCGGTAACACTGAAGCTTTCTTT.

The chain is built from TRBV19 and TRBJ1-1; D not resolved. V shed 1 base and J shed 5 bases, with 14 bases lying between them. The CDR3 has 15 residues. Germline CDR1 and CDR2: LNHDA and SQIVND (reference sequence). CDR3 nucleotides: TGTGCCAGTAGTATAGGGTCCGGAGGGCCAACTGAAGCTTTCTTT. Its protein product is CASSIGSGGPTEAFF. The whole variable domain, remainder taken from reference TRBV19 and TRBJ1-1, is DGGITQSPKYLFRKEGQNVTLSCEQNLNHDAMYWYRQDPGQGLRLIYYSQIVNDFQKGDIAEGYSVSREKKESFPLTVTSAQKNPTAFYLCASSIGSGGPTEAFFGQGTRLTVV.

V gene TRBV7-2 combines with J gene TRBJ2-7; perhaps TRBD1 as D (6 bases). Germline V lookup: CDR1 SGHTA, CDR2 FQGNSA. Trimming shortened V by 5 bases and J by 6 bases, and 14 bases separated the two germline ends. The CDR3 covers 13 residues. The chain's CDR3 is CASSLSETGEQYF. CDR3 in DNA: TGTGCCAGCAGCCTGTCCGAGACAGGCGAGCAGTACTTC.

CDR3 in amino acids: CASRQQYRGSYEQYF. The CDR3 nucleotides read TGTGCCAGCAGGCAGCAGTACAGGGGCAGCTACGAGCAGTACTTC. The chain recombines TRBV28 with TRBJ2-7; 7 bases fit TRBD1. Germline assignment: CDR1 MDHEN and CDR2 SYDVKM. The junction had 11 bases not matched to a gene; V was cut back by 6 bases and J by 3 bases. CDR3 length: 15 amino acids. Using reference TRBV28 and TRBJ2-7 for the parts outside the CDR3, the full variable domain is DVKVTQSSRYLVKRTGEKVFLECVQDMDHENMFWYRQDPGLGLRLIYFSYDVKMKEKGDIPEGYSVSREKKERFSLILESASTNQTSMYLCASRQQYRGSYEQYFGPGTRLTVT.

The chain couples TRBV2 to TRBJ1-2; 8 bases agree with TRBD1. The CDR3 is 16 residues long. Unmatched junction bases numbered 9, after V lost 1 base and J lost 5 bases. Germline CDR1 SNHLY, CDR2 FYNNEI. The CDR3 DNA is TGTGCCAGCAGTGAAGAACCAGGGGGCCGAGGGTATGGCTACACCTTC. Translating it yields CASSEEPGGRGYGYTF.

The chain couples TRBV4-3 to TRBJ1-3; D ambiguous. Trimming left V 0 bases short and J 4 bases short, with 10 bases between. The CDR3 contains 15 residues. Looked up from germline, CDR1 is LGHNA and CDR2 is YSLEER. The CDR3 nucleotides are TGCGCCAGCAGCCAAGAAGAGGGAGAAGGAAACACCATATATTTT. Translating gives CASSQEEGEGNTIYF.

The chain joins TRBV9 to TRBJ2-7; 8 bases are shared with TRBD2. The CDR3 runs to 16 residues. CDR1 and CDR2 from the germline V gene are SGDLS and YYNGEE. Losses at the gene ends were 4 bases for V and 5 bases for J; bases not matched to a gene: 14. CDR3 nucleotides: TGTGCCAGCAGCCCTCCGTTGGCTAGCGGGCAAGACGAGCAGTACTTC. It encodes CASSPPLASGQDEQYF.

This clone was detected a few times. The sample holds other DNA sequences that translate to the same CDR3. This chain uses TRBV27 with TRBJ1-6; D is possibly TRBD1 (6 bases). Germline V gives CDR1 MNHEY, CDR2 SMNVEV (reference sequence). The CDR3 covers 14 residues. V shed 6 bases and J shed 7 bases, with 13 bases lying between them. As DNA, the CDR3 is TGTGCCAGCAGCTTCAGGGGCTCGAATTCACCCCTCCACTTT. It codes for CASSFRGSNSPLHF.

The chain recombines TRBV4-1 with TRBJ2-7; D not resolved. The CDR3 has 16 amino acids. The V and J ends lost 2 bases and 0 bases respectively, with 14 bases between them. Germline V gene lookup returns CDR1 MGHRA and CDR2 YSYEKL. The CDR3 loop is CASSQLHLISSYEQYF. DNA of the CDR3: TGCGCCAGCAGCCAACTTCACCTTATCAGCTCCTACGAGCAGTACTTC.

There are a few counts of this clone. The genes are TRBV10-1 and TRBJ2-7; D gene ambiguous. V lost 4 bases to trimming and J lost 5 bases, with 9 bases between them. The CDR3 length is 12 residues. Per the germline V gene, CDR1 is WNHNN and CDR2 is SYGVQD (reference sequence). This CDR3 is CASSAPVDEQYF. The DNA of the CDR3 is TGCGCCAGCAGTGCTCCGGTGGACGAGCAGTACTTC.

The genes are TRBV28 and TRBJ2-1; 9 positions agree with TRBD1. CDR1 and CDR2 from the germline V gene are MDHEN and SYDVKM. The CDR3 runs to 16 residues. With 10 bases clipped from V and 7 bases from J, the junction kept 17 bases outside the gene matches. The CDR3 is CATTKGGGQGWNEQFF. DNA for the CDR3: TGTGCCACCACGAAAGGGGGAGGACAGGGGTGGAATGAGCAGTTCTTC.

The chain employs TRBV24-1 and TRBJ2-1, with D perhaps TRBD1 (5 bases). Germline V lookup: CDR1 KGHDR, CDR2 SFDVKD. Between the trimmed V and J ends, which lost 2 bases and 3 bases, there was a span of 16 bases. CDR3 length: 17 residues. In DNA form, the CDR3 reads TGTGCCACCAGTGATTCCGGACGGATAGGGGTCTACAATGAGCAGTTCTTC. It translates to CATSDSGRIGVYNEQFF.

J is TRBJ1-3 and V is TRBV7-9, with D possibly TRBD1 on 5 matching bases. Germline V gene lookup returns CDR1 SEHNR and CDR2 FQNEAQ (reference sequence). The V and J ends lost 5 bases and 0 bases respectively, with 17 bases between them. The CDR3 extends over 17 amino acids. CDR3 sequence reads: CASSPPEGSVSGNTIYF. The CDR3 DNA reads as TGTGCCAGCAGCCCCCCGGAGGGGTCCGTCTCTGGAAACACCATATATTTT.